This T cell receptor beta chain stems from a study of neurological immune-mediated disorders. The team produced cDNA through 5'RACE using 10-nucleotide random UMIs. TCRdb analysed the 5' RACE reads with MiXCR anew, one entry per CDR3 protein. The profile shows around 29,000 distinct CDR3 sequences, about 6% of them singletons. The CDR3 runs to 13 residues. Germline V gene sequence: CDR1 SGDLS, CDR2 YYNGEE. The V end lost 4 bases, the J end lost 9 bases, and 16 bases lay between the germline ends. The origin of this receptor is a woman aged 45-65 years in good health. Sequencing input: CD4+ T cells from blood. The J gene is TRBJ1-1, the V gene TRBV9; a weak D match, TRBD1 (6 bases). The CDR3 reads CASSPSVGGQAFF. The CDR3, as DNA: TGTGCCAGCAGCCCCTCGGTTGGGGGGCAAGCTTTCTTT.